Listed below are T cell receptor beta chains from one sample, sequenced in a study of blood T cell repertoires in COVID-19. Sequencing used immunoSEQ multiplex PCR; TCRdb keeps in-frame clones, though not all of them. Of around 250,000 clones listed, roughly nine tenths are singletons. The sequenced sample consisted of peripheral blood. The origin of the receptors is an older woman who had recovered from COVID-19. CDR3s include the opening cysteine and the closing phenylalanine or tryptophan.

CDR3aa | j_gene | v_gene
CASSWTGPGVKGTQYF | TRBJ2-5 | TRBV6-5
CATSGRGTGTGELFF | TRBJ2-2 | TRBV15
CASSPGGMNTEAFF | TRBJ1-1 | TRBV5-1
CASSFSHRGWSYNEQFF | TRBJ2-1 | TRBV19
CASSLNSLGSGNIQYF | TRBJ2-4 | TRBV5-1
CASSGGTPGNEKLFF | TRBJ1-4 | TRBV2
CASRPQGLSTDTQYF | TRBJ2-3 | TRBV5-1
CASSSELQGAGYGYTF | TRBJ1-2 | TRBV18
CASSRLIGTGMAEAFF | TRBJ1-1 | TRBV4-1
CASSLEGRVIAGELFF | TRBJ2-2 | TRBV5-1
CASSLNPGASEKLFF | TRBJ1-4 | TRBV5-5
CASSIGQGAEAFF | TRBJ1-1 | TRBV19
CASSLWGGGETQYF | TRBJ2-5 | TRBV28
CASSQGQGASAFF | TRBJ1-1 | TRBV28
CASYLGGGYEQYF | TRBJ2-7 | TRBV6-5
CASSDVPAGDIRISNQPQHF | TRBJ1-5 | TRBV6-2/TRBV6-3
CASRPPGQGNTEAFF | TRBJ1-1 | TRBV5-4
CASSRHGQGLTNEQFF | TRBJ2-1 | TRBV7-3
CSALGGTGELFF | TRBJ2-2 | TRBV29-1
CASSLPGTIYNEQFF | TRBJ2-1 | TRBV28
CASSEFLNTEAFF | TRBJ1-1 | TRBV6-1
CASTRDKYYGYTF | TRBJ1-2 | TRBV28
CASSLGVGGPDTQYF | TRBJ2-3 | TRBV7-3
CASSVAGTSGGSYNEQFF | TRBJ2-1 | TRBV9
CASSQRADRGEGYTF | TRBJ1-2 | TRBV4-1
CASRPQGEAKNIQYF | TRBJ2-4 | TRBV6-6
CASSWGSLAGVYEQYF | TRBJ2-7 | TRBV5-1
CASSFIGVSANVLTF | TRBJ2-6 | TRBV27
CASSGRGRHGYTF | TRBJ1-2 | TRBV28
CASSFGLSSGNTIYF | TRBJ1-3 | TRBV7-7
CAVGTGGTDTQYF | TRBJ2-3 | TRBV10-3
CASSPYDYNEQFF | TRBJ2-1 | TRBV12-3/TRBV12-4
CASSSELAGAHSTDTQYF | TRBJ2-3 | TRBV5-6
CASSFDRIYEQYF | TRBJ2-7 | TRBV7-9
CASSLGGPRYEQYF | TRBJ2-7 | TRBV7-2
CASSLVTGTYEQYF | TRBJ2-7 | TRBV7-8
CASSTFTETYEQYF | TRBJ2-7 | TRBV19
CASSLSEVFSSPLHF | TRBJ1-6 | TRBV27
CASSLGTGMGPQETQYF | TRBJ2-5 | TRBV5-1
CASSPEGNEQFF | TRBJ2-1 | TRBV7-9
CASSSRQGNTEAFF | TRBJ1-1 | TRBV11-2
CAISESVGTRGYTF | TRBJ1-2 | TRBV10-3
CASSARGGSRETQYF | TRBJ2-5 | TRBV9
CASSVGQEKQPLHF | TRBJ1-6 | TRBV9